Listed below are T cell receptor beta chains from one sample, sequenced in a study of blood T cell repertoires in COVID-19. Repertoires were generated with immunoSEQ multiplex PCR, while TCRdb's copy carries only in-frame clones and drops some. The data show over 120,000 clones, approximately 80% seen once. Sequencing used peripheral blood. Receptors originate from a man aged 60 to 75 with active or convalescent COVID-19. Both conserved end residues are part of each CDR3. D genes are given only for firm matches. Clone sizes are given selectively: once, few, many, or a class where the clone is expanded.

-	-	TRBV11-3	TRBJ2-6	CASTEWGSSGANVLTF	TGTGCCAGCACCGAGTGGGGCAGCTCTGGGGCCAACGTCCTGACTTTC
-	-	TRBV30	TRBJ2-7	CAWRGDNSLYEQYF	TGTGCCTGGAGGGGAGATAATAGTCTCTACGAGCAGTACTTC
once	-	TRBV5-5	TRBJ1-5	CASSNREPNQPQHF	TGTGCCAGCAGCAACCGGGAACCCAATCAGCCCCAGCATTTT
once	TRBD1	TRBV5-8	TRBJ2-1	CASSPRGHEQFF	TGTGCCAGCAGCCCTAGGGGGCATGAGCAGTTCTTC
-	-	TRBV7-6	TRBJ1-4	CASSLLGQPGEKLFF	TGTGCCAGCAGCTTATTAGGGCAGCCGGGGGAAAAACTGTTTTTT
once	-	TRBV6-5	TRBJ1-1	CASSLQGSNTEAFF	TGTGCCAGCAGCCTACAGGGTAGTAACACTGAAGCTTTCTTT
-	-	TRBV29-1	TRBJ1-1	CSVEDLGRIGGRNTEAFF	TGCAGCGTTGAAGATCTCGGTCGGATCGGGGGGCGAAACACTGAAGCTTTCTTT
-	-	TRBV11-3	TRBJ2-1	CASSLGSMNEQFF	TGTGCCAGCAGCTTGGGCAGTATGAATGAGCAGTTCTTC
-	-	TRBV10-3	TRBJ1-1	CAISGQRTGNTEAFF	TGTGCCATCAGTGGGCAACGAACAGGGAACACTGAAGCTTTCTTT
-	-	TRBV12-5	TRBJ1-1	CASGFRGAAEAFF	TGTGCTAGTGGTTTCCGGGGGGCCGCTGAAGCTTTCTTT
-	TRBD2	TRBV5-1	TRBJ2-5	CASSLGGLAAQETQYF	TGCGCCAGCAGCTTGGGCGGACTAGCGGCACAAGAGACCCAGTACTTC
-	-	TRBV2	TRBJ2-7	CASRVTQGTYEQYF	TGTGCCAGCAGAGTTACACAGGGTACGTACGAGCAGTACTTC
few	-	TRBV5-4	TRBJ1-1	CASSLARAGNTEAFF	TGTGCCAGCAGCTTGGCCCGGGCGGGGAACACTGAAGCTTTCTTT
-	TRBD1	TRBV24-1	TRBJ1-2	CATSDGGTGLYGYTF	TGTGCCACCAGTGATGGGGGGACAGGGCTCTATGGCTACACCTTC
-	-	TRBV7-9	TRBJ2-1	CASSLNSQSYNEQFF	TGTGCCAGCAGCTTAAACTCACAGTCCTACAATGAGCAGTTCTTC
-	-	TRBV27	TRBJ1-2	CASRATGTPGYTF	TGTGCCAGTCGCGCTACAGGCACCCCTGGCTACACCTTC
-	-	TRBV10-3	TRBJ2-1	CAISAGTGIQFF	TGTGCCATCAGTGCCGGAACAGGAATTCAGTTCTTC
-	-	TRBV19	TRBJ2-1	CASSIGQGRVDYNEQFF	TGTGCCAGTAGTATCGGGCAGGGAAGAGTAGACTACAATGAGCAGTTCTTC
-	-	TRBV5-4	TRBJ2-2	CASSFSRGSNTGELFF	TGTGCCAGCAGCTTCTCGCGGGGCTCGAACACCGGGGAGCTGTTTTTT
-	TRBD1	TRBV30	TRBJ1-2	CAWIIRQGAYGYTF	TGTGCCTGGATAATACGACAGGGGGCCTATGGCTACACCTTC